This T cell receptor beta chain was obtained from a study of Ad26.COV2.S vaccination and SARS-CoV-2 variants. Study background: In the study, Ad26.COV2.S was injected intramuscularly once, or twice 56 days apart.

Germline CDR1 and CDR2: LGHDT and YNNKEL (reference sequence). This CDR3 comprises 13 residues. V lost 8 bases, J lost 3 bases, and 5 bases stayed unmatched. This sample's treatment: over 15 received Ad26.COV2.S at low or high dose, single or two shots; roughly five received placebo; per-sample allocation not given. Samples analyzed were those drawn on day 63 after the first vaccine or placebo injection. General observations from the study: Substantial response breadth was reportedly seen for spike-specific CD8+ and CD4+ T cells after vaccination. With respect to non-spike TCR breadth, vaccine and placebo recipients were similar.

The protocol was immunoSEQ multiplex PCR, while the TCRdb copy is restricted to in-frame clones and leaves out a portion. The sample lists about 400,000 clones, 83% occurring once. With regard to this clone: The target antigen is unknown.

V gene TRBV3-1 (or the pseudogene TRBV3-2) combines with J gene TRBJ2-7; 9 bases map to TRBD1. This sequence originates from a person between 18 and 65 years old who received the Ad26.COV2.S COVID-19 vaccine or a placebo. Sequences were derived from peripheral blood, sampled in a trial of Ad26.COV2.S vaccine versus placebo. DNA for the CDR3: TGTGCCAGCGATATGGGACAGGGCTACGAGCAGTACTTC. It specifies CASDMGQGYEQYF.